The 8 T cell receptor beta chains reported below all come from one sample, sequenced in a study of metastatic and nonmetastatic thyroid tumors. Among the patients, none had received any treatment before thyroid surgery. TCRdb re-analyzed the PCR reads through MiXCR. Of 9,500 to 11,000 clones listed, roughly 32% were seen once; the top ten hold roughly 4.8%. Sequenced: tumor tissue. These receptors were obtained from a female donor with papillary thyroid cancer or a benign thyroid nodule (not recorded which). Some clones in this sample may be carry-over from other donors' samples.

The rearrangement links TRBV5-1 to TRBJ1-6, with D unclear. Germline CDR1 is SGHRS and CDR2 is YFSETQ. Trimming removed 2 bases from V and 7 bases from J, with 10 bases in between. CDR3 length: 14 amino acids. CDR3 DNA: TGCGCCAGCAGCTTAAGGAATGAGAATTCACCCCTCCACTTT. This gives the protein CASSLRNENSPLHF.

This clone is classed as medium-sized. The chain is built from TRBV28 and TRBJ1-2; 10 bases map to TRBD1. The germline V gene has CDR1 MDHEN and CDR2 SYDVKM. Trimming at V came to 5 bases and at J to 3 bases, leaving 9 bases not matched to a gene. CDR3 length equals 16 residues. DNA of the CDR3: TGTGCCAGCAGTCTCGGGACAGGGGATGAGGACTATGGCTACACCTTC. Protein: CASSLGTGDEDYGYTF.

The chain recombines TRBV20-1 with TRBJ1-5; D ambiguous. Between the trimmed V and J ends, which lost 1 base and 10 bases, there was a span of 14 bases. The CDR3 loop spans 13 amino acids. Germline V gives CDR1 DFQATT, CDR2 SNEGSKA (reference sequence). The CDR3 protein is CSARAPSLAPQHF. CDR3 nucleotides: TGCAGTGCTAGAGCCCCATCATTAGCTCCCCAGCATTTT.

The CDR3 is CASSYSPPVDSYEQYF. DNA of the CDR3: TGTGCCAGCAGTTACTCTCCCCCGGTAGATTCCTACGAGCAGTACTTC. The V call is TRBV6-6, the J call TRBJ2-7, with no clear D. Trimming pared 0 bases from V and 1 base from J, leaving 13 bases between. The CDR3 consists of 16 residues. Germline V lookup: CDR1 MNHNY, CDR2 SVGAGI (reference sequence).

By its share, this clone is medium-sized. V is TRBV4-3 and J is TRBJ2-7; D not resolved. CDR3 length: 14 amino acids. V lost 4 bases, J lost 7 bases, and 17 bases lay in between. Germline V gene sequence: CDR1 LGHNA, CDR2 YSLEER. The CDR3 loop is CASSRTTHGREQYF. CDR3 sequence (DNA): TGCGCCAGCAGCCGCACTACCCACGGGCGGGAGCAGTACTTC.

CDR3 bases: TGCGCCAGCCTCCCAGAACCACGGAACTCCTACAATGAGCAGTTCTTC. Amino acid sequence: CASLPEPRNSYNEQFF. This chain connects TRBV5-1 to TRBJ2-1, with unresolved D. The V end lost 7 bases, the J end lost 0 bases, and 17 bases lay between the germline ends. CDR1 SGHRS and CDR2 YFSETQ come from the germline V gene. The CDR3 has 16 residues.

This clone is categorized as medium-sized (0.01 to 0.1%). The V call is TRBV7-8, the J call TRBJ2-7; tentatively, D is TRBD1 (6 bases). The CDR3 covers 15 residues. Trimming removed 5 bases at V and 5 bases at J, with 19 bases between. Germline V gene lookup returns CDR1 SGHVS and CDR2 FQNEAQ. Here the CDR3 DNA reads TGTGCCAGCAGCATTAACAGGGTAAACAACCACGAGCAGTACTTC. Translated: CASSINRVNNHEQYF.

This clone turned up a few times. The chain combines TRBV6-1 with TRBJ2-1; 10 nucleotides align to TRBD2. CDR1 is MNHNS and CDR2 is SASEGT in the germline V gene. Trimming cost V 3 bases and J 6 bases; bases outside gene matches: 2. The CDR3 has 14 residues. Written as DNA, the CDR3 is TGTGCCAGCAGTGACACTAGCGGGGTCAATGAGCAGTTCTTC. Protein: CASSDTSGVNEQFF.